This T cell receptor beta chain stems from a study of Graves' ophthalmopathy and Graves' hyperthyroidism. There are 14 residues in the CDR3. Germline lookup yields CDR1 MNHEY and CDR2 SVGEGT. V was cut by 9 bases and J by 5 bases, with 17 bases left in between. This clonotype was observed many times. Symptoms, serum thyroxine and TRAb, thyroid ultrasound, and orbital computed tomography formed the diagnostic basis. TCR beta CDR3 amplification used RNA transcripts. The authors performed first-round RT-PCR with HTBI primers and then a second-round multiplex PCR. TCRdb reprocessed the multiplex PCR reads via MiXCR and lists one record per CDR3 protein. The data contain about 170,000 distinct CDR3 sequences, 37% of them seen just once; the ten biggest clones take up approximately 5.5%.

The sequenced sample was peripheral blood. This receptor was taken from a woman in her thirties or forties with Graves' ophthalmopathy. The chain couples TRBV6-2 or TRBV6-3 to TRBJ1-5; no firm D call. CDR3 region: CASTTEEPYQPQHF. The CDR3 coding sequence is TGTGCCAGTACCACAGAGGAACCCTATCAGCCCCAGCATTTT.